These 32 T cell receptor beta chains came from one sample sequenced in a study of technical replicates of blood from a handful of donors. TCRdb's table, derived via immunoSEQ multiplex PCR, lists solely in-frame clones and lacks some. This sample carries under 85,000 clones, 90% to 95% of them seen once, and the ten largest clones take 0.35% to 0.45%. Sequenced: T cells isolated from PBMCs. All receptors come from a human donor in good health.

In this sample, this clone turned up once. V is TRBV27 and J is TRBJ2-7; D is undetermined. The CDR3 length is 15 residues. The germline CDR1 and CDR2 sequences are MNHEY and SMNVEV (reference sequence). V shed 3 bases and J shed 0 bases, with 12 bases lying between them. CDR3 coding DNA: TGTGCCAGCAGTTTGGCAATAGCAACCTCCTACGAGCAGTACTTC. Translating it yields CASSLAIATSYEQYF.

The chain carries TRBV28 and TRBJ2-1, with a possible D match to TRBD2 (6 bases). CDR3 length: 15 amino acids. Trimming removed 8 bases from V and 3 bases from J, with 17 bases in between. Germline V gene sequence: CDR1 MDHEN, CDR2 SYDVKM. CDR3 sequence (DNA): TGTGCCAGCCATTCACGGGGGAGTGGCTACAATGAGCAGTTCTTC. It codes for CASHSRGSGYNEQFF.

This clone was detected once. The V and J genes are TRBV7-3 and TRBJ2-2; D not resolved. V lost 4 bases and J 4 bases, leaving 10 bases between the germline ends. The CDR3 extends over 14 amino acids. The germline gives CDR1 SGHTA, CDR2 FQGTGA. Written as DNA, the CDR3 is TGTGCCAGCAGCTCGAGTCTAGGCACCGGGGAGCTGTTTTTT. The encoded protein is CASSSSLGTGELFF. Filled out from reference TRBV7-3 and TRBJ2-2, the complete variable domain reads GAGVSQTPSNKVTEKGKYVELRCDPISGHTALYWYRQSLGQGPEFLIYFQGTGAADDSGLPNDRFFAVRPEGSVSTLKIQRTERGDSAVYLCASSSSLGTGELFFGEGSRLTVL.

V is TRBV11-2 and J is TRBJ1-4; D call uncertain. Per germline, CDR1 SGHAT and CDR2 FQNNGV. With 0 bases removed from V and 4 bases from J, the gap between germline ends came to 15 bases. This CDR3 is 17 amino acids long. The CDR3 here is CASSLDLVGGNNEKLFF. The CDR3 nucleotides are TGTGCCAGCAGCTTAGATCTTGTCGGAGGGAATAATGAAAAACTGTTTTTT.

The chain employs TRBV30 and TRBJ2-1; TRBD2 matches 13 bases. The CDR3 is 14 residues long. With V trimmed by 7 bases and J by 5 bases, 5 bases remained unmatched. CDR1 and CDR2 (germline): GTSNPN, SVGIG (reference sequence). The CDR3 nucleotides read TGTGCCTTCACACTAGCGGGAGGGCACAATGAGCAGTTCTTC. Encoded protein: CAFTLAGGHNEQFF.

The chain employs TRBV28 and TRBJ2-7, with TRBD1 as a possible D gene (6 bases). Trimming cost V 7 bases and J 7 bases, with 20 bases left between them. Germline CDR1 and CDR2: MDHEN and SYDVKM. The CDR3 contains 14 residues. The CDR3 loop reads CASKPGHSPMEQYF. The DNA of the CDR3 is TGTGCCAGCAAACCGGGACACTCCCCGATGGAGCAGTACTTC.

The V gene is TRBV5-4, the J gene TRBJ1-4; TRBD1 is a possible D gene (6 bases). This CDR3 spans 13 amino acids. Germline lookup yields CDR1 SGHNT and CDR2 YYREEE (reference sequence). The V gene lost 3 bases and the J gene lost 7 bases, with 10 bases spanning the gap. CDR3 bases: TGTGCCAGCAGCTGGGGGACACTTGAAAAACTGTTTTTT. This encodes CASSWGTLEKLFF.

This chain connects TRBV30 to TRBJ2-3; TRBD2 agrees at 10 bases. Germline V CDR1 and CDR2: GTSNPN, SVGIG (reference sequence). After removal of 7 bases from V and 5 bases from J, the junction contained 9 bases not matched to a gene. This CDR3 has 14 amino acids. DNA of the CDR3: TGTGCCTCCGACTTAGCGGGAGGCCTAGATACGCAGTATTTT. It specifies CASDLAGGLDTQYF. Full variable domain (rest looked up from reference TRBV30 and TRBJ2-3): SQTIHQWPATLVQPVGSPLSLECTVEGTSNPNLYWYRQAAGRGLQLLFYSVGIGQISSEVPQNLSASRPQDRQFILSSKKLLLSDSGFYLCASDLAGGLDTQYFGPGTRLTVL.

The chain couples TRBV19 to TRBJ1-2; D is possibly TRBD1 (6 bases). The CDR3 has 16 amino acids. CDR1 is LNHDA, CDR2 SQIVND, per germline (reference sequence). The germline V and J ends were trimmed by 10 bases and 7 bases, with 28 bases remaining between them. The CDR3 DNA reads TGTGCCACCTATTTGCCCCTTCAGGGGCCACCAGGTGGCTACACCTTC. This translates into CATYLPLQGPPGGYTF. The complete variable domain, with remaining parts taken from reference TRBV19 and TRBJ1-2, reads DGGITQSPKYLFRKEGQNVTLSCEQNLNHDAMYWYRQDPGQGLRLIYYSQIVNDFQKGDIAEGYSVSREKKESFPLTVTSAQKNPTAFYLCATYLPLQGPPGGYTFGSGTRLTVV.

The chain is built from TRBV9 and TRBJ1-5; a possible D gene is TRBD1 (6 bases). Germline V gives CDR1 SGDLS, CDR2 YYNGEE. Trimming took 4 bases from V and 6 from J, leaving 14 bases between them. This CDR3 is built from 14 residues. CDR3 amino acids: CASSQTGQSQPQHF. CDR3 coding DNA: TGTGCCAGCAGCCAAACAGGGCAAAGTCAGCCCCAGCATTTT.

The chain joins TRBV7-2 to TRBJ2-3; 11 nucleotides agree with TRBD2. The CDR3 extends over 17 amino acids. The V gene end was trimmed by 3 bases and the J gene end by 3 bases; junction bases not matched to a gene: 8. Per the germline V gene, CDR1 is SGHTA and CDR2 is FQGNSA. CDR3 nucleotide sequence: TGTGCCAGCAGCTTGAGTAGCGGGAGGGCCCGAACAGATACGCAGTATTTT. Its protein product is CASSLSSGRARTDTQYF.

The V call is TRBV15, the J call TRBJ2-5, with 8 nucleotides matching TRBD1. The CDR3 totals 15 residues. Germline CDR1 is LNHNV and CDR2 is YYDKDF (reference sequence). V lost 3 bases, J lost 5 bases, and 8 bases stayed unmatched. The CDR3 loop is CATSSLDRVGETQYF. The CDR3 nucleotides are TGTGCCACCAGCAGCCTGGACAGGGTTGGGGAGACCCAGTACTTC.

This chain links TRBV7-6 with TRBJ1-3, with D uncertain. CDR3 length equals 11 residues. CDR1 SGHVS and CDR2 FNYEAQ come from the germline V gene. Trimming cost V 5 bases and J 4 bases, with 3 bases left between them. The DNA for the CDR3 is TGTGCCAGCAGCCAAGGAAACACCATATATTTT. Its translation is CASSQGNTIYF.

The chain carries TRBV27 and TRBJ1-5; 12 bases are a match to TRBD1. Germline V gene lookup returns CDR1 MNHEY and CDR2 SMNVEV (reference sequence). V was clipped by 6 bases and J by 4 bases; unmatched bases: 4. CDR3 length equals 15 residues. The CDR3 DNA is TGTGCCAGCAGAAGGGACAGGGGGCCTAATCAGCCCCAGCATTTT. Residues: CASRRDRGPNQPQHF.

V usage is TRBV7-3 and J usage is TRBJ2-2; D perhaps matches TRBD1 (6 bases). Per germline, CDR1 SGHTA and CDR2 FQGTGA. The CDR3 contains 13 residues. V lost 5 bases, J lost 6 bases, and 10 bases lay in between. DNA for the CDR3: TGTGCCAGCAGCACAACAGGGCCCGGGGAGCTGTTTTTT. Its protein is CASSTTGPGELFF.

The chain has TRBV2 and TRBJ2-7; tentatively, D is TRBD1 (6 bases). The germline gives CDR1 SNHLY, CDR2 FYNNEI. The ends were cut back, 1 base at V and 2 bases at J, with 9 bases in the middle. The CDR3 spans 14 residues. As DNA, the CDR3 is TGTGCCAGCAGTGAAGAGGGACAAACCTACGAGCAGTACTTC. This translates into CASSEEGQTYEQYF.

The chain carries TRBV5-1 and TRBJ1-1, with 8 bases fitting TRBD1. The V and J ends lost 2 bases and 3 bases, in that order; junction bases with no gene match: 6. Per the germline V gene, CDR1 is SGHRS and CDR2 is YFSETQ. CDR3 size: 15 residues. The CDR3 here is CASSLTGGGDTEAFF. Here the CDR3 DNA reads TGCGCCAGCAGCTTAACAGGGGGAGGAGACACTGAAGCTTTCTTT. Looking up the rest from reference TRBV5-1 and TRBJ1-1 gives the full variable domain: KAGVTQTPRYLIKTRGQQVTLSCSPISGHRSVSWYQQTPGQGLQFLFEYFSETQRNKGNFPGRFSGRQFSNSRSEMNVSTLELGDSALYLCASSLTGGGDTEAFFGQGTRLTVV.

The chain combines TRBV2 with TRBJ1-2; possible D gene TRBD1, 5 bases. This CDR3 has 14 amino acids. Looked up from germline, CDR1 is SNHLY and CDR2 is FYNNEI. V lost 7 bases, J lost 5 bases, and 17 bases lay in between. CDR3 loop: CASTDSPELYGYTF. The CDR3 nucleotides are TGTGCCAGCACCGACAGTCCTGAGTTATATGGCTACACCTTC.

This clone appeared a single time. This rearrangement joins TRBV11-3 to TRBJ1-4, with 8 positions matching TRBD1. The CDR3 contains 14 residues. The V segment lost 4 bases and the J segment 8 bases; nucleotides outside the gene matches: 6. Germline V gene sequence: CDR1 SGHNT, CDR2 YENEEA. CDR3 in DNA: TGTGCCAGCAGCTCGGACAGGGCAGGGGAAAAACTGTTTTTT. Translated: CASSSDRAGEKLFF.

The gene calls are TRBV7-8 and TRBJ2-2, with a possible D match to TRBD1 (5 bases). This CDR3 spans 15 amino acids. V was clipped by 2 bases and J by 4 bases, with 11 bases between them. The germline V gene has CDR1 SGHVS and CDR2 FQNEAQ. CDR3 nucleotide sequence: TGTGCCAGCAGCTTAAGCAGGACATTCACCGGGGAGCTGTTTTTT. Protein product: CASSLSRTFTGELFF.

J is TRBJ2-5 and V is TRBV6-5; TRBD1 is a possible D gene (5 bases). Germline CDR1 reads MNHEY; CDR2 reads SVGAGI. V shed 4 bases and J shed 5 bases, with 14 bases lying between them. This CDR3 comprises 14 residues. In DNA, the CDR3 is TGTGCCAGCAGTTTAGGGGAATTTCTCGAGACCCAGTACTTC. This sequence encodes CASSLGEFLETQYF.

The chain couples TRBV1 to TRBJ1-3; TRBD1, the table's D call, lacks a check against the DNA. TRBV1 is a listed pseudogene. The CDR3 is 18 residues long. CDR3 amino acids: CTSSQEGCQGESGNTIYF. The CDR3 DNA is TGCACCAGCAGCCAAGAAGGATGCCAGGGGGAGTCTGGAAACACCATATATTTT.

V gene TRBV4-1 combines with J gene TRBJ2-7, with TRBD2 identical over 13 bases. There are 14 residues in the CDR3. The germline V gene has CDR1 MGHRA and CDR2 YSYEKL. The trim removed 6 bases at V and 4 bases at J, leaving 3 bases unmatched. The CDR3 DNA follows: TGCGCCAGCAGTGTGACTAGCGGGAGGTACGAGCAGTACTTC. Translation gives CASSVTSGRYEQYF.

The V gene is TRBV6-6, the J gene TRBJ1-1; the D gene is possibly TRBD1 (5 bases). With 10 bases removed from V and 12 bases from J, the gap between germline ends came to 18 bases. Germline lookup yields CDR1 MNHNY and CDR2 SVGAGI (reference sequence). CDR3 length equals 11 residues. CDR3 nucleotides: TGTGCCATAACGGCGGGGGGTATAACTTTCTTT. Residues: CAITAGGITFF.

J is TRBJ2-3 and V is TRBV13; D unclear. There are 17 residues in the CDR3. CDR1 and CDR2 from the germline V gene are PRHDT and FYEKMQ (reference sequence). With 2 bases removed from V and 3 bases from J, the gap between germline ends came to 18 bases. CDR3 in DNA: TGTGCCAGCAGCTTAAGTCTCAGCGAGGAAAGTACAGATACGCAGTATTTT. It is translated as CASSLSLSEESTDTQYF.

V is TRBV10-3 and J is TRBJ2-1; tentative D call: TRBD2 (6 bases). The CDR3 loop spans 17 amino acids. Germline CDR1 reads ENHRY; CDR2 reads SYGVKD. V dropped 6 bases and J dropped 0 bases, with 18 bases sitting between them. The CDR3 reads CAIRGQGLGVSYNEQFF. As DNA, the CDR3 is TGTGCCATCAGAGGCCAGGGACTTGGGGTCTCCTACAATGAGCAGTTCTTC.

The chain has TRBV4-3 and TRBJ1-2; 7 bases are shared with TRBD1. This CDR3 has 15 residues. Germline values: CDR1 LGHNA, CDR2 YSLEER. V shed 3 bases and J 6 bases; nucleotides not matched to a gene: 10. The CDR3 loop reads CASSHFEGQLNGYTF. In DNA, the CDR3 is TGCGCCAGCAGCCATTTTGAGGGACAGCTGAATGGCTACACCTTC.

The J gene is TRBJ2-1, the V gene TRBV6-5, with 11 bases fitting TRBD2. This CDR3 region has 15 residues. V lost 4 bases to trimming and J lost 7 bases; unmatched junction nucleotides: 6. Per germline, CDR1 MNHEY and CDR2 SVGAGI. Here the CDR3 DNA reads TGTGCCAGCAGTTTGGGACTAGCGGTGGGGAATGAGCAGTTCTTC. Its protein product is CASSLGLAVGNEQFF.

V is TRBV6-5 and J is TRBJ2-2, with D possibly matching TRBD2 (5 bases). Looked up from germline, CDR1 is MNHEY and CDR2 is SVGAGI. V dropped 6 bases and J dropped 7 bases, with 15 bases sitting between them. The CDR3 runs to 14 residues. CDR3 DNA sequence: TGTGCCAGCAGCACCGGCGGGTCAGGCGGGGAGCTGTTTTTT. This sequence encodes CASSTGGSGGELFF.

The chain has TRBV29-1 and TRBJ2-3; 13 positions match TRBD2. Germline V gene data show CDR1 as SQVTM and CDR2 as ANQGSEA. The CDR3 covers 16 residues. V lost 1 base to trimming and J lost 4 bases; unmatched junction nucleotides: 5. The CDR3 DNA follows: TGCAGCGTTGAAGGGACTAGCGGGAGAATTCCAGATACGCAGTATTTT. Residues: CSVEGTSGRIPDTQYF.

CDR3 sequence (DNA): TGTGCCAGCAGCCAGACAGTGGGCGGCTATGGCTACACCTTC. It translates to CASSQTVGGYGYTF. The rearrangement uses TRBV5-4 and TRBJ1-2; tentatively, D is TRBD1 (5 bases). CDR1 is SGHNT, CDR2 YYREEE, per germline (reference sequence). CDR3 length: 14 amino acids. Trimming pared 4 bases from V and 4 bases from J, leaving 14 bases between.

The CDR3 DNA sequence: TGTGCCAGCAGTTTCAATAGCGGGAGGTACGAGCAGTACTTC. This codes for CASSFNSGRYEQYF. The rearrangement uses TRBV28 and TRBJ2-7, with 10 nucleotides matching TRBD2. Germline-derived CDR1 and CDR2 are MDHEN and SYDVKM. The J segment lost 4 bases and the V segment lost 3 bases, leaving 3 bases of the junction unmatched. This CDR3 comprises 14 residues.